Below are 5 T cell receptor beta chains sequenced from a single sample in a study of siplizumab effects on memory and regulatory T cells (dated by TCRdb to between 2018 and 2021). The protocol used for the library was the immunoSEQ multiplex PCR assay. What TCRdb holds here is the immuneACCESS table cut down to in-frame rearrangements. Part of the clones is not present; checked against another copy, under half of the missing clones reflect an unresolved V gene, and the others are unexplained. Recorded for this sample are around 94,000 clones; 90% to 95% of them occurred a single time. The ten most abundant clones make up more than 0.95% of the sample. Sequences were obtained from CD4+ T cells sorted from blood. Every receptor here comes from a human donor in good health.

V and J are TRBV9 and TRBJ2-3; D unclear. From germline, CDR1 is SGDLS and CDR2 YYNGEE. This CDR3 is built from 15 residues. Trimming shortened V by 0 bases and J by 0 bases, and 8 bases separated the two germline ends. CDR3 amino acids: CASSVVSTSTDTQYF. In nucleotides, the CDR3 is TGTGCCAGCAGCGTAGTGTCCACTAGCACAGATACGCAGTATTTT.

The chain uses TRBV19 and TRBJ1-2; no firm D call. The V gene lost 7 bases and the J gene lost 6 bases, with 15 bases spanning the gap. CDR3 size: 13 residues. Germline CDR1 is LNHDA and CDR2 is SQIVND (reference sequence). The CDR3 DNA follows: TGTGCCAGTAAAGATCGGACGAGCCATGGCTACACCTTC. Protein: CASKDRTSHGYTF.

This clone was counted once. This chain joins TRBV28 and TRBJ1-3; TRBD1 is a possible D gene (5 bases). V lost 6 bases to trimming and J lost 2 bases, with 17 bases between them. From germline, CDR1 is MDHEN and CDR2 SYDVKM. This CDR3 is built from 16 residues. The CDR3 DNA reads TGTGCCAGCAGGCCCTCGGTAGGGGCGGCTGGAAACACCATATATTTT. Its translation: CASRPSVGAAGNTIYF.

The genes are TRBV14 and TRBJ2-3; D call uncertain. The CDR3 spans 15 residues. The germline CDR1 and CDR2 sequences are SGHDN and FVKESK. Between the trimmed V and J ends, which lost 3 bases and 1 base, there was a span of 11 bases. The DNA of the CDR3 is TGTGCCAGCAGCCAGGCTGGGGTTCGCACAGATACGCAGTATTTT. This translates into CASSQAGVRTDTQYF. Full variable domain (rest looked up from reference TRBV14 and TRBJ2-3): EAGVTQFPSHSVIEKGQTVTLRCDPISGHDNLYWYRRVMGKEIKFLLHFVKESKQDESGMPNNRFLAERTGGTYSTLKVQPAELEDSGVYFCASSQAGVRTDTQYFGPGTRLTVL.

The genes are TRBV12-1 and TRBJ2-7; TRBD1 was called by the table and not checked on the DNA. TRBV12-1 is marked as a pseudogene. The CDR3 extends over 12 amino acids. The CDR3 DNA follows: TGTGCCAGCAGATCCCACAGGGACGAGCAGTACTTC. This translates into CASRSHRDEQYF.